Listed below are T cell receptor beta chains from one sample, sequenced in a study of T-cell memory formation after mild COVID-19. Each CDR3 protein gets one entry after TCRdb re-called the 5' RACE reads with MiXCR. This sample has 300,000 to 350,000 distinct CDR3 sequences, with roughly 13% found just once. Sequenced input: PBMCs or a T cell subset sorted from them (not recorded which). Receptor source: a man aged 18-30 years who had mild COVID-19 (a few samples of this study predate the infection). Cell type and time point are not known. The CDR3 runs from the conserved cysteine through the conserved F or W. A D gene is named only where the DNA matches it firmly. Clone size is not always given. Where it is, it says once, few, many or a class for expanded clones.

d_gene: TRBD2; v_gene: TRBV7-7; abundance: NA; j_gene: TRBJ2-3; CDR3nt: TGTGCTAGCAGCCCACTAGCGATCACAGATACGCAGTATTTT; CDR3aa: CASSPLAITDTQYF
d_gene: NA; v_gene: TRBV5-4; abundance: NA; j_gene: TRBJ1-2; CDR3nt: TGTGCCAGCAGCTTGGCTGGGAGACCCTATGGCTACACCTTC; CDR3aa: CASSLAGRPYGYTF
d_gene: NA; v_gene: TRBV7-2; abundance: few; j_gene: TRBJ2-3; CDR3nt: TGTGCCAGCAGCCAAACCTTAGGCGATACGCAGTATTTT; CDR3aa: CASSQTLGDTQYF
d_gene: TRBD1; v_gene: TRBV20-1; abundance: few; j_gene: TRBJ1-5; CDR3nt: TGCAGTGCTAGAGATGACGGGACAGGGAGAAATGGTTGGCAGCCCCAGCATTTT; CDR3aa: CSARDDGTGRNGWQPQHF
d_gene: NA; v_gene: TRBV2; abundance: NA; j_gene: TRBJ1-5; CDR3nt: TGTGCCAGCAGTGAAGCGCTGGCAGGGGATCAGCCCCAGCATTTT; CDR3aa: CASSEALAGDQPQHF
d_gene: NA; v_gene: TRBV18; abundance: NA; j_gene: TRBJ1-4; CDR3nt: TGTGCCAGCTCCCGACGGAATGAAAAACTGTTTTTT; CDR3aa: CASSRRNEKLFF
d_gene: TRBD1; v_gene: TRBV24-1; abundance: many; j_gene: TRBJ2-1; CDR3nt: TGTGCCACCAGTGATTTAGGGACAGGGACTAATGAGCAGTTCTTC; CDR3aa: CATSDLGTGTNEQFF
d_gene: TRBD2; v_gene: TRBV5-1; abundance: NA; j_gene: TRBJ2-1; CDR3nt: TGCGCCAGCAGCGCCTTATTTAGCGGGGGGGCCGAAGGTGAGCAGTTCTTC; CDR3aa: CASSALFSGGAEGEQFF
d_gene: NA; v_gene: TRBV4-3; abundance: few; j_gene: TRBJ1-1; CDR3nt: TGCGCCAGCAGCCAAGCCTCGGGGACTGAAGCTTTCTTT; CDR3aa: CASSQASGTEAFF
d_gene: NA; v_gene: TRBV5-1; abundance: many; j_gene: TRBJ2-1; CDR3nt: TGCGCCAGCAGCCCAGAGACAGGTATCGGGGACTACAATGAGCAGTTCTTC; CDR3aa: CASSPETGIGDYNEQFF
d_gene: TRBD1; v_gene: TRBV2; abundance: few; j_gene: TRBJ2-2; CDR3nt: TGTGCCAGTTTCCGAGGGACAGGGAACACCGGGGAGCTGTTTTTT; CDR3aa: CASFRGTGNTGELFF
d_gene: NA; v_gene: TRBV2; abundance: few; j_gene: TRBJ1-5; CDR3nt: TGTGCCAGCAGACAGTCCCGGCAGCCCCAGCATTTT; CDR3aa: CASRQSRQPQHF
d_gene: NA; v_gene: TRBV5-1; abundance: few; j_gene: TRBJ2-2; CDR3nt: TGCGCCAGCAGCACCCGCGGGACACTTATGGTCGGGGAGCTGTTTTTT; CDR3aa: CASSTRGTLMVGELFF
d_gene: NA; v_gene: TRBV27; abundance: NA; j_gene: TRBJ2-3; CDR3nt: TGTGCCAGCACTGGGCGGGGACGAGATACGCAGTATTTT; CDR3aa: CASTGRGRDTQYF
d_gene: NA; v_gene: TRBV7-2; abundance: few; j_gene: TRBJ1-5; CDR3nt: TGTGTCAGCAGCTTAGATGCGACAGTAACGGGCCGTGAACCCCAGCATTTT; CDR3aa: CVSSLDATVTGREPQHF
d_gene: NA; v_gene: TRBV21-1; abundance: few; j_gene: TRBJ2-5; CDR3nt: TGTGCCAGCAGCAAAAGGAAGGGCTATACCTACCCTAAAGAGACCCAGTACTTC; CDR3aa: CASSKRKGYTYPKETQYF
d_gene: NA; v_gene: TRBV11-2; abundance: NA; j_gene: TRBJ2-5; CDR3nt: TGTGCCAGCAGCTTAGAGTTTAGCAGGGCAGAGACCCAGTACTTC; CDR3aa: CASSLEFSRAETQYF
d_gene: TRBD1; v_gene: TRBV4-1; abundance: few; j_gene: TRBJ1-2; CDR3nt: TGCGCCAGCAGCCAGCTACCGGGACAGGATGGCTACACCTTC; CDR3aa: CASSQLPGQDGYTF
d_gene: TRBD2; v_gene: TRBV11-3; abundance: NA; j_gene: TRBJ2-3; CDR3nt: TGTGCCAGCAGCTTAGATAGCGGGACCACAGATACGCAGTATTTT; CDR3aa: CASSLDSGTTDTQYF
d_gene: TRBD2; v_gene: TRBV29-1; abundance: many; j_gene: TRBJ2-5; CDR3nt: TGCAGCGTTGATGGCCCTAGCGGGCAAGAGACCCAGTACTTC; CDR3aa: CSVDGPSGQETQYF
d_gene: NA; v_gene: TRBV4-3; abundance: few; j_gene: TRBJ2-5; CDR3nt: TGCGCCAGCAGCCAAGATCCCCTGGTAATGGAGACCCAGTACTTC; CDR3aa: CASSQDPLVMETQYF
d_gene: NA; v_gene: TRBV27; abundance: NA; j_gene: TRBJ1-1; CDR3nt: TGTGCCAGCAGTGGGTACACTGAAGCTTTCTTT; CDR3aa: CASSGYTEAFF
d_gene: NA; v_gene: TRBV12-5; abundance: NA; j_gene: TRBJ1-5; CDR3nt: TGTGCTAGTGCCCCCGGTAGCAATCAGCCCCAGCATTTT; CDR3aa: CASAPGSNQPQHF
d_gene: NA; v_gene: TRBV6-6; abundance: NA; j_gene: TRBJ1-1; CDR3nt: TGTGCCAGCGGCCTCTGGGACACTGAAGCTTTCTTT; CDR3aa: CASGLWDTEAFF
d_gene: TRBD2; v_gene: TRBV6-5; abundance: NA; j_gene: TRBJ2-5; CDR3nt: TGTGCCAGCAGTCAACTAGCGGGCGAGACCCAGTACTTC; CDR3aa: CASSQLAGETQYF
d_gene: NA; v_gene: TRBV4-3; abundance: few; j_gene: TRBJ1-2; CDR3nt: TGCGCCAGCAGCGAGCGGGAGGGTACCTATGGCTACACCTTC; CDR3aa: CASSEREGTYGYTF
d_gene: NA; v_gene: TRBV30; abundance: many; j_gene: TRBJ2-5; CDR3nt: TGTGCCTGGAGTTTACAGGGAGAAGAGACCCAGTACTTC; CDR3aa: CAWSLQGEETQYF
d_gene: NA; v_gene: TRBV20-1; abundance: NA; j_gene: TRBJ1-2; CDR3nt: TGCAGTGTTGTCTTGGAGGGCAGGGGTTATCATGGCTACACCTTC; CDR3aa: CSVVLEGRGYHGYTF
d_gene: NA; v_gene: TRBV7-2; abundance: few; j_gene: TRBJ2-7; CDR3nt: TGTGCCAGCAGCTTAGGTCCCCTTAAGACCTACGAGCAGTACTTC; CDR3aa: CASSLGPLKTYEQYF
d_gene: NA; v_gene: TRBV20-1; abundance: NA; j_gene: TRBJ1-1; CDR3nt: TGCAGTGCTAGACGACTCTCGGGGAACACTGAAGCTTTCTTT; CDR3aa: CSARRLSGNTEAFF
d_gene: NA; v_gene: TRBV4-3; abundance: NA; j_gene: TRBJ2-4; CDR3nt: TGCGCCAGCAGCCGTGGGGGGCGCGAAAACATTCAGTACTTC; CDR3aa: CASSRGGRENIQYF
d_gene: NA; v_gene: TRBV9; abundance: NA; j_gene: TRBJ1-2; CDR3nt: TGTGCCAGCACTCCGGCGAACTATGGCTACACCTTC; CDR3aa: CASTPANYGYTF
d_gene: TRBD1; v_gene: TRBV10-1; abundance: NA; j_gene: TRBJ2-7; CDR3nt: TGCGCCAGCAGTGAGGGACAGGGAGCCTACGAGCAGTACTTC; CDR3aa: CASSEGQGAYEQYF
d_gene: TRBD1; v_gene: TRBV10-3; abundance: NA; j_gene: TRBJ1-2; CDR3nt: TGTGCCATCAGTGAGTCTCAAGGACAGGGTCTACTCGGCTACACCTTC; CDR3aa: CAISESQGQGLLGYTF
d_gene: TRBD1; v_gene: TRBV25-1; abundance: few; j_gene: TRBJ1-2; CDR3nt: TGTGCCAGCAGTGAGTCCGGGACAGGTGCATATGGCTACACCTTC; CDR3aa: CASSESGTGAYGYTF
d_gene: TRBD1; v_gene: TRBV10-3; abundance: few; j_gene: TRBJ1-1; CDR3nt: TGTGCCATCAGGGGGACAGGGCGGAGAAGCACTGAAGCTTTCTTT; CDR3aa: CAIRGTGRRSTEAFF
d_gene: NA; v_gene: TRBV5-1; abundance: NA; j_gene: TRBJ2-7; CDR3nt: TGCGCCAGCAGCTCGGTAGCGATGGCCTACGAGCAGTACTTC; CDR3aa: CASSSVAMAYEQYF
d_gene: NA; v_gene: TRBV4-2; abundance: few; j_gene: TRBJ1-3; CDR3nt: TGTGCCAGCAGCCATAGTCGAAACACCATATATTTT; CDR3aa: CASSHSRNTIYF
d_gene: NA; v_gene: TRBV7-9; abundance: NA; j_gene: TRBJ2-3; CDR3nt: TGTGCCAGCAGCCCAGCACAGGTTAGCACAGATACGCAGTATTTT; CDR3aa: CASSPAQVSTDTQYF
d_gene: TRBD2; v_gene: TRBV7-2; abundance: few; j_gene: TRBJ2-3; CDR3nt: TGTGCCAGCAGTCAAGGGACTAGCGGGGACACAGATACGCAGTATTTT; CDR3aa: CASSQGTSGDTDTQYF
d_gene: NA; v_gene: TRBV7-2; abundance: many; j_gene: TRBJ2-1; CDR3nt: TGTGCCAGCAGCTTAGTTACAGGTTCCTACAATGAGCAGTTCTTC; CDR3aa: CASSLVTGSYNEQFF
d_gene: NA; v_gene: TRBV20-1; abundance: few; j_gene: TRBJ2-7; CDR3nt: TGCAGTGCTAGAGAAGTCGCAGCTTCCTCCTACGAGCAGTACTTC; CDR3aa: CSAREVAASSYEQYF
d_gene: TRBD2; v_gene: TRBV7-8; abundance: few; j_gene: TRBJ2-3; CDR3nt: TGTGCCAGCACCTTGGATGGGACTAGCGGGTGGTTACTCACAGATACGCAGTATTTT; CDR3aa: CASTLDGTSGWLLTDTQYF